Listed here is a single TCR beta chain. Its antigen is not identified. The sample is drawn from a study of T cells in Graves' hyperthyroidism and ophthalmopathy. Whole-study findings and limits: The model forecast ophthalmopathy, anticipating it by a median around 6.4 months before onset.

Germline CDR1 SGHRS, CDR2 YFSETQ. The CDR3 consists of 15 residues. Trimming left V 3 bases short and J 6 bases short, with 15 bases between. Amplified TCR beta CDR3 regions derived from RNA transcripts. The HTBI primer set served for first-round RT-PCR of the TCR CDR3. TCRdb independently ran MiXCR on the multiplex PCR reads; one entry per CDR3 protein. This sample yields about 420,000 distinct CDR3 sequences, of which around 13% are seen a single time; 5.3% belongs to the top ten. No ophthalmopathy progression within 18 months constituted stable Graves' hyperthyroidism. Disease duration under 2 months; hyperthyroidism patients were aged 18 to 65.

Sequenced: blood. The chain uses TRBV5-1 and TRBJ1-4; possible D gene TRBD1, 5 bases. This TCR came from a woman between 18 and 29 years old with Graves' hyperthyroidism. The CDR3 coding sequence is TGCGCCAGCAGCTCCACAGGCTTCGGCGATGAAAAACTGTTTTTT. Its protein product is CASSSTGFGDEKLFF.